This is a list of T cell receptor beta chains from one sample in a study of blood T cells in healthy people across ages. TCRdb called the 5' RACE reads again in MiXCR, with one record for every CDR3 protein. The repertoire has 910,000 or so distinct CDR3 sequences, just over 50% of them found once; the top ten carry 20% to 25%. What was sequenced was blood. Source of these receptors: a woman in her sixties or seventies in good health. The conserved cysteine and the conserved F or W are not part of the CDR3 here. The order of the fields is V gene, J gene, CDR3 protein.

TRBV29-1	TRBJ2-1	QVGQSHEQF
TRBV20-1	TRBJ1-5	SARGGANSNQPQH
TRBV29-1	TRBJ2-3	SVVREMTDTQY
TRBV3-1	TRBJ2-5	ASSQVLAAQYQETQY
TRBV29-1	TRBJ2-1	SGGDRAYNEQF
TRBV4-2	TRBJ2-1	ASSPSGTSAYNEQF
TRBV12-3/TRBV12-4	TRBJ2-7	ASSNTRGGDEQY
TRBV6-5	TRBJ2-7	ASSYVIAGAGSYEQY
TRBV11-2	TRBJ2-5	ASSPRDSQRETQY
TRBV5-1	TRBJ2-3	ASSAGSSTDTQY
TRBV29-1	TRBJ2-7	SGGQGVSYEQY
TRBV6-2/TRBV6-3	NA	ASSYIWAPYEQY
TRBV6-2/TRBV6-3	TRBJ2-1	ASSYSRLAGDLGYNEQF
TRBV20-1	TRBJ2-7	SARERGQGGARQY
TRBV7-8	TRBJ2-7	ASSCRGPYEQY
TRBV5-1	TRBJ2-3	ASSSSLVRDISDTQY
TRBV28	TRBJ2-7	ASMGGETYEQY
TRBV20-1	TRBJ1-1	SASLTGGYTEAF
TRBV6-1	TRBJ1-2	ASSEDGGPTGDGYT
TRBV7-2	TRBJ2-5	ASSFGLGGGETQY
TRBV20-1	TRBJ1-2	SALGRSSYGYT
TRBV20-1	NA	SARKTGARQYEQY
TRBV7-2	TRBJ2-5	ASGFIGQVVAAQY
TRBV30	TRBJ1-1	AWSLRGGGRVNTEAF
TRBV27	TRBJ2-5	ASSLVGSRVGEQY
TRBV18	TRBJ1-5	TSSPTGVQPQH
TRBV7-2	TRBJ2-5	ASSSYLEQY
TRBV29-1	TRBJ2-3	SVLSTDTQY
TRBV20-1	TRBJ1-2	SAREGIYGYT
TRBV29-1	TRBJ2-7	SVLNPYEQY
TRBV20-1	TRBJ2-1	SAPQQGTLEEQF
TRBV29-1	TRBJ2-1	SVGSGLYNEQF
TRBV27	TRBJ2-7	ASSYRDVPEQY
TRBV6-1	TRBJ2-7	ASIKIPEGGYEQY
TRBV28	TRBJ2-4	ASSLWGQGSGGPLRIQY
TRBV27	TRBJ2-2	ASSLGTTNTGELF
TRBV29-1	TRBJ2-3	SVTHVASTDTQY
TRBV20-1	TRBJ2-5	SAAKSGLTYWGAETQY
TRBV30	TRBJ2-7	AWSVGGNTYEQY
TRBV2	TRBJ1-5	ASSTQGIQQPQH
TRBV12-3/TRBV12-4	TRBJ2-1	ASSLAQTSYNEQF
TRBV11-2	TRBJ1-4	ASSYGQGPEKLF
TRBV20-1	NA	SASPLAGQGMQETQY
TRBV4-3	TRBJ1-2	ASSQGIGSNYGYT
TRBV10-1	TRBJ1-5	ASSESTVQPQH
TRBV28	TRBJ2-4	ASSRTLLAGGSKNIQY
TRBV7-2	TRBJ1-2	ASSPRDGYT